The 23 T cell receptor beta chains in this list originate from one sample, sequenced in a study of T cells in Graves' hyperthyroidism and ophthalmopathy (dated by TCRdb to about 2019). Library method: multiplex PCR. Sequencing used an Illumina HiSeq 2000. Amplification of TCR beta CDR3 regions was carried out from RNA transcripts. For the first round of RT-PCR on the TCR CDR3, the HTBI primer set was used together with the Qiagen OneStep RT-PCR kit. The raw public reads went through TCRdb reprocessing: fastp at Q25, MiXCR clone calling, in-frame beta chains kept. Rows are unified per CDR3 protein, each entry keeping the most common DNA and genes. Here the sample has about 700,000 distinct CDR3 sequences; around 13% occur a single time. The top ten clones comprise roughly a tenth of the sample. Sequencing input: blood. Every receptor here comes from a woman aged 18-35 years with Graves' hyperthyroidism.

This clonotype was observed a handful of times. The V and J genes are TRBV19 and TRBJ2-5; either TRBD1 or TRBD2 may supply D (6 bases each). The V gene lost 2 bases and the J gene lost 1 base, with 8 bases spanning the gap. CDR3 length: 14 amino acids. CDR1 LNHDA and CDR2 SQIVND come from the germline V gene (reference sequence). CDR3: CASSIWGAQETQYF. In nucleotides, the CDR3 is TGTGCCAGTAGTATATGGGGGGCCCAAGAGACCCAGTACTTC.

Many counts were recorded for this clonotype. The genes are TRBV28 and TRBJ2-3, with D perhaps TRBD1 or TRBD2 (5 bases each). Trimming stripped 7 bases from V and 5 bases from J, with 16 bases between. Germline V gene sequence: CDR1 MDHEN, CDR2 SYDVKM. The CDR3 extends over 14 amino acids. The CDR3 reads CASTSGGDRDTQYF. CDR3 DNA: TGTGCCAGCACCTCTGGAGGAGACAGAGATACGCAGTATTTT.

This clonotype was observed many times. The chain links TRBV29-1 to TRBJ1-2; D gene uncertain. Trimming left V 4 bases short and J 7 bases short, with 22 bases between. Germline CDR1 reads SQVTM; CDR2 reads ANQGSEA. This CDR3 is 15 amino acids long. The chain's CDR3 is CSVVLWSLKGLGYTF. The CDR3 DNA is TGCAGCGTTGTTCTGTGGTCCTTGAAGGGTCTTGGCTACACCTTC.

This clonotype was counted at least ten times. The chain combines TRBV7-2 with TRBJ2-3; TRBD2 aligns across 10 bases. Trimming at V came to 4 bases and at J to 9 bases, leaving 7 bases not matched to a gene. Per germline, CDR1 SGHTA and CDR2 FQGNSA. The CDR3 contains 14 residues. CDR3 bases: TGTGCCAGCAGCTCCGGACTAGCGGTGGCCACGCAGTATTTT. Its protein product is CASSSGLAVATQYF.

The chain's CDR3 is CASSQVPVEPASQYF. For the CDR3, the DNA is TGCGCCAGCAGCCAAGTCCCCGTTGAGCCCGCGTCGCAGTACTTC. V and J are TRBV4-1 and TRBJ2-7; D gene uncertain. The CDR3 extends over 15 amino acids. Germline loops: CDR1 MGHRA, CDR2 YSYEKL. Trimming cost V 1 base and J 9 bases, with 19 bases left between them.

In its sample, this clonotype was seen many times. The chain recombines TRBV2 with TRBJ2-3, with 8 bases identical to TRBD1. Germline V CDR1 and CDR2: SNHLY, FYNNEI. The CDR3 has 15 residues. V trimming: 4 bases; J trimming: 2 bases; junction bases outside the gene matches: 5. CDR3 DNA sequence: TGTGCCAGCAGTGGACAGGGGATATACACAGATACGCAGTATTTT. This sequence encodes CASSGQGIYTDTQYF.

The chain joins TRBV18 to TRBJ2-2; 9 nucleotides align to TRBD1. This CDR3 has 14 residues. The junction had 4 bases not matched to a gene; V was cut back by 4 bases and J by 7 bases. CDR1 KGHSH and CDR2 LQKENI come from the germline V gene. The CDR3 bases are TGTGCCAGCTCACTCGACAGGGGGATCGGGGAGCTGTTTTTT. It yields the protein CASSLDRGIGELFF.

The chain recombines TRBV28 with TRBJ2-1; TRBD2 agrees at 8 bases. The germline V gene has CDR1 MDHEN and CDR2 SYDVKM. The CDR3 loop spans 15 amino acids. Losses at the gene ends were 5 bases for V and 7 bases for J; bases not matched to a gene: 10. The CDR3 loop is CASSPEGVAGNEQFF. The CDR3 bases are TGTGCCAGCAGTCCCGAGGGGGTAGCGGGAAATGAGCAGTTCTTC.

This clonotype was recorded many times. The rearrangement uses TRBV2 and TRBJ2-7; D gene unclear. The CDR3 covers 12 residues. Germline V gene data show CDR1 as SNHLY and CDR2 as FYNNEI. The germline V and J ends were trimmed by 6 bases and 3 bases, with 9 bases remaining between them. The CDR3 DNA is TGTGCCAGCAGAAGTAGAAACTACGAGCAGTACTTC. As protein: CASRSRNYEQYF.

This clonotype showed up just a few times. The rearrangement links TRBV4-1 to TRBJ2-7; D ambiguous. CDR3 length: 13 amino acids. Germline CDR1 reads MGHRA; CDR2 reads YSYEKL. Trimming stripped 0 bases from V and 7 bases from J, with 10 bases between. The CDR3 nucleotides are TGCGCCAGCAGCCAAGATCACGCGGCAGAGCAGTACTTC. It translates to CASSQDHAAEQYF.

The table lists this clonotype with many counts. This chain uses TRBV2 with TRBJ2-7; 9 nucleotides align to TRBD1. Germline trimming cut 6 bases from V and 4 bases from J; bases unmatched to any gene: 10. Germline V gene lookup returns CDR1 SNHLY and CDR2 FYNNEI. This CDR3 is built from 15 residues. CDR3 nucleotide sequence: TGTGCCAGCAGCCTTACAGGGGGCGGTCAATACGAGCAGTACTTC. Encoded protein: CASSLTGGGQYEQYF. Full variable domain (rest looked up from reference TRBV2 and TRBJ2-7): EPEVTQTPSHQVTQMGQEVILRCVPISNHLYFYWYRQILGQKVEFLVSFYNNEISEKSEIFDDQFSVERPDGSNFTLKIRSTKLEDSAMYFCASSLTGGGQYEQYFGPGTRLTVT.

In this sample, this clonotype turned up many times. The chain links TRBV20-1 to TRBJ1-5; 8 bases agree with TRBD1. Germline V CDR1 and CDR2: DFQATT, SNEGSKA (reference sequence). V lost 0 bases and J lost 7; bases outside the gene matches: 8. The length of the CDR3 is 15 residues. The CDR3 nucleotides read TGCAGTGCTAGAGACGCGGACAGGGCCCGCCAGCCCCAGCATTTT. Translation: CSARDADRARQPQHF.

Turning to this clonotype: Mismatch with germline at one junction end may stem from a read error. The chain employs TRBV24-1 and TRBJ2-1, with a tentative D call TRBD2 (5 bases). Germline V lookup: CDR1 KGHDR, CDR2 SFDVKD. This CDR3 comprises 12 residues. The CDR3 here is CATSGLLNEQFF. CDR3 DNA: TGTGCCACTAGTGGACTCCTCAATGAGCAGTTCTTC.

This clonotype was seen more than once but under ten times. In DNA form, the CDR3 reads TGTGCCAGCAATCAAGGGCGACAGGGGGTTAAGGAAAAACTGTTTTTT. Its protein is CASNQGRQGVKEKLFF. The J gene is TRBJ1-4, the V gene TRBV28; 9 bases match TRBD1. Looked up from germline, CDR1 is MDHEN and CDR2 is SYDVKM. Losses at the gene ends were 7 bases for V and 8 bases for J; bases not matched to a gene: 14. This CDR3 contains 16 residues.

This clonotype was counted at least ten times. The rearrangement uses TRBV5-1 and TRBJ2-3, with TRBD2 matching 13 bases. After removal of 5 bases from V and 3 bases from J, the junction contained 3 bases not matched to a gene. Germline V CDR1 and CDR2: SGHRS, YFSETQ. The CDR3 totals 15 residues. CDR3 in amino acids: CASRTGLAGTDTQYF. In nucleotides, the CDR3 is TGCGCCAGCAGAACGGGACTAGCGGGAACAGATACGCAGTATTTT.

This clonotype was seen ten or more times. The chain combines TRBV12-3 or TRBV12-4 with TRBJ1-1; 10 bases are shared with TRBD1. This CDR3 has 16 amino acids. The ends lost 3 bases at V and 1 base at J; junction bases unmatched: 5. The CDR3 is CASSFGTGATNTEAFF. In DNA, the CDR3 is TGTGCCAGCAGTTTTGGGACAGGGGCCACGAACACTGAAGCTTTCTTT.

The rearrangement links TRBV20-1 to TRBJ2-1, with D perhaps matching TRBD2 (6 bases). Germline V gene sequence: CDR1 DFQATT, CDR2 SNEGSKA (reference sequence). V dropped 2 bases and J dropped 4 bases, with 15 bases sitting between them. The CDR3 extends over 15 amino acids. The CDR3 DNA is TGCAGTGCTAGAATGGGGGGTGGCCTTTACAATGAGCAGTTCTTC. Protein: CSARMGGGLYNEQFF.

This clonotype was seen ten or more times. This chain uses TRBV6-6 with TRBJ1-2; D remains ambiguous. Germline-derived CDR1 and CDR2 are MNHNY and SVGAGI (reference sequence). The CDR3 consists of 14 residues. V gave up 2 bases and J gave up 1 base, with 8 bases separating them. CDR3 DNA: TGTGCCAGCAGTTACGCAGGAATTAACTATGGCTACACCTTC. This encodes CASSYAGINYGYTF.

The chain employs TRBV24-1 and TRBJ1-5, with unresolved D. Germline V gene sequence: CDR1 KGHDR, CDR2 SFDVKD. The CDR3 loop spans 13 amino acids. Trimming removed 9 bases at V and 1 base at J, with 9 bases between. CDR3 sequence reads: CATQGRSNQPQHF. The DNA for the CDR3 is TGTGCCACCCAAGGGCGGAGCAATCAGCCCCAGCATTTT.

Only one count was recorded for this clonotype. This may be a read error, as it is one base from a much larger clone. The CDR3 nucleotides read TGTGCCAGCAGCTTAGGTGGGACGAGTACGCAGTATTTT. As protein: CASSLGGTSTQYF. The chain carries TRBV13 and TRBJ2-3; either TRBD1 or TRBD2 may supply D (5 bases each). This CDR3 spans 13 amino acids. In germline, CDR1 is PRHDT, CDR2 FYEKMQ (reference sequence). V dropped 0 bases and J dropped 8 bases, with 9 bases sitting between them.

This clonotype has more than one count but fewer than ten. The chain employs TRBV19 and TRBJ2-1, with TRBD2 matching over 12 bases. The length of the CDR3 is 22 residues. The V segment lost 3 bases and the J segment 0 bases; nucleotides outside the gene matches: 18. The V gene's germline CDR1 is LNHDA and CDR2 SQIVND (reference sequence). CDR3 coding DNA: TGTGCCAGTAGTATGGATTTTTTAACGGGACTAGCGGGCCCGAGCTCCTACAATGAGCAGTTCTTC. Translating it yields CASSMDFLTGLAGPSSYNEQFF.

This clonotype was observed a few times. V and J are TRBV29-1 and TRBJ2-4, with TRBD1 matching 12 bases. This CDR3 contains 15 residues. The trim removed 4 bases at V and 0 bases at J, leaving 1 base unmatched. Germline CDR1 reads SQVTM; CDR2 reads ANQGSEA. The CDR3 protein is CSVGDRGLAKNIQYF. The CDR3 DNA sequence: TGCAGCGTTGGGGACAGGGGGCTAGCCAAAAACATTCAGTACTTC.

This chain links TRBV9 with TRBJ1-3; maybe TRBD1 (5 bases). CDR1 is SGDLS, CDR2 YYNGEE, per germline. The V gene lost 3 bases and the J gene lost 0 bases, with 13 bases spanning the gap. The CDR3 covers 16 residues. The CDR3 DNA follows: TGTGCCAGCAGCGGGTCTTGGGACCCCTCTGGAAACACCATATATTTT. This codes for CASSGSWDPSGNTIYF.